This T cell receptor beta chain was observed in a study of blood T cells in healthy people across ages. Next came a second PCR, run for about 6 to 12 cycles, which used a sample-barcoded 5' primer along with a J-beta primer mix. Each cDNA molecule, via a template-switch adaptor with 12 random nucleotides, was tagged. Each CDR3 protein gets one entry after TCRdb re-called the 5' RACE reads with MiXCR. The profile shows some 1,000,000 distinct CDR3 sequences, approximately 25% of them singletons. The table lists this clonotype with a few counts. Germline V gene lookup returns CDR1 MDHEN and CDR2 SYDVKM. The CDR3 totals 16 residues. Between the trimmed V and J ends, which lost 2 bases and 0 bases, there was a span of 11 bases. The same sample was also used in a study of T cells of mothers and their children. That publication notes: The authors identified no persistent microchimeric T cell clones.

The specimen sequenced was blood. This chain uses TRBV28 with TRBJ2-4; tentative D call: TRBD1 (5 bases). This TCR was sampled from a girl under 10 years old in good health. The CDR3 here is CASSLNQGVAKNIQYF. The CDR3 DNA follows: TGTGCCAGCAGTTTAAATCAGGGTGTAGCCAAAAACATTCAGTACTTC.